This is a list of T cell receptor beta chains from one sample in a study of shared T cell receptors in the human thymus. Libraries were prepared by immunoSEQ multiplex PCR; TCRdb keeps only in-frame clonotypes and omits some of them. The table includes over 450,000 clones, around three quarters detected once. The data also belong to a second study, concerning human thymus T cells.

Material: thymocytes. These receptors all come from a boy younger than two with a congenital heart defect. Both conserved end residues are part of each CDR3. A D gene is named only where the DNA matches it firmly. Rows give clone size only sometimes, using once, few, many, or a class for an expanded clone.

abundance	v_gene	j_gene	d_gene	CDR3aa	CDR3nt
NA	TRBV10-1	TRBJ1-5	NA	CASSESAAGPQHF	TGCGCCAGCAGTGAGTCAGCCGCCGGGCCCCAGCATTTT
NA	TRBV4-3	TRBJ2-5	TRBD1	CASSQDRVTGVGETQYF	TGCGCCAGCAGCCAAGATCGAGTGACAGGGGTTGGGGAGACCCAGTACTTC
NA	TRBV7-6	TRBJ2-7	TRBD1	CASSLAPAGEAGDRGYEQYF	TGTGCCAGCAGCTTAGCGCCTGCTGGGGAGGCGGGGGACAGGGGGTACGAGCAGTACTTC
NA	TRBV25-1	TRBJ2-4	TRBD2	CASSEGAGGAKNIQYF	TGTGCCAGCAGTGAAGGGGCGGGGGGAGCCAAAAACATTCAGTACTTC
NA	TRBV7-6	TRBJ2-7	NA	CASSLDVRTVPYEQYF	TGTGCCAGCAGCTTAGATGTAAGGACAGTACCCTACGAGCAGTACTTC
NA	TRBV27	TRBJ2-1	NA	CASSLPDSHNEQFF	TGTGCCAGCAGCCTACCGGACAGTCACAATGAGCAGTTCTTC
NA	TRBV27	TRBJ2-7	TRBD2	CASRGKGERTSGRQYEQYF	TGTGCCAGTCGGGGAAAGGGTGAAAGGACTAGCGGGAGACAGTACGAGCAGTACTTC
NA	TRBV5-4	TRBJ1-1	TRBD1	CASSPGTGQGHTEAFF	TGTGCCAGCAGCCCTGGTACCGGACAGGGCCACACTGAAGCTTTCTTT
NA	TRBV7-3	TRBJ2-7	NA	CASSLSGTYEQYF	TGTGCCAGCAGCTTAAGCGGCACCTACGAGCAGTACTTC
NA	TRBV6-6	TRBJ1-1	TRBD1	CASTLGQMNTEAFF	TGTGCCAGCACCTTGGGACAGATGAACACTGAAGCTTTCTTT
NA	TRBV14	TRBJ2-7	TRBD2	CASSQGTSSSEQYF	TGTGCCAGCAGCCAAGGGACTAGTTCCTCCGAGCAGTACTTC
NA	TRBV30	TRBJ2-1	TRBD2	CAWTKLAGGPNLSSYNEQFF	TGTGCCTGGACAAAATTAGCGGGAGGGCCGAACTTAAGCTCCTACAATGAGCAGTTCTTC
NA	TRBV5-4	TRBJ2-5	TRBD2	CASSHPGLAGELTQYF	TGTGCCAGCAGCCACCCAGGACTAGCGGGCGAGCTGACCCAGTACTTC
NA	TRBV4-3	TRBJ1-1	NA	CASSQEWAGPEAFF	TGCGCCAGCAGCCAAGAATGGGCGGGTCCTGAAGCTTTCTTT
few	TRBV28	TRBJ1-2	TRBD1	CASSADRGPYGYTF	TGTGCCAGCAGTGCGGACAGGGGACCTTATGGCTACACCTTC
once	TRBV10-1	TRBJ2-7	TRBD1	CASSESQGSYEQYF	TGCGCCAGCAGTGAGTCACAGGGGAGCTACGAGCAGTACTTC
NA	TRBV14	TRBJ2-3	NA	CASSQLLTQYF	TGTGCCAGCAGCCAACTATTAACGCAGTATTTT
NA	TRBV7-9	TRBJ1-4	NA	CASSPTETEFGEKLFF	TGTGCCAGCAGCCCAACGGAGACAGAATTCGGTGAAAAACTGTTTTTT
few	TRBV7-9	TRBJ2-7	TRBD2	CASSRGTSGYEQYF	TGTGCCAGCAGCCGCGGGACTAGCGGCTACGAGCAGTACTTC
NA	TRBV5-4	TRBJ1-2	NA	CASSFGVGYTF	TGTGCCAGCAGCTTCGGAGTTGGCTACACCTTC
NA	TRBV5-4	TRBJ2-7	NA	CASSLAPGDPYEQYF	TGTGCCAGCAGCTTGGCCCCAGGGGACCCCTACGAGCAGTACTTC
NA	TRBV30	TRBJ2-1	TRBD2	CALSGLAGASFYNEQFF	TGTGCCCTATCGGGACTAGCGGGAGCCTCTTTTTACAATGAGCAGTTCTTC
NA	TRBV15	TRBJ2-7	NA	CATSRGTYEQYF	TGTGCCACCTCTCGGGGAACCTACGAGCAGTACTTC
NA	TRBV19	TRBJ1-5	NA	CASSISGVEGQPQHF	TGTGCCAGTAGTATCTCCGGGGTAGAGGGTCAGCCCCAGCATTTT
NA	TRBV5-8	TRBJ2-7	NA	CASSLAGQGSYEQYF	TGTGCCAGCAGCTTGGCCGGGCAGGGGTCCTACGAGCAGTACTTC
NA	TRBV9	TRBJ2-5	TRBD2	CASSVGSGEETQYF	TGTGCCAGCAGCGTAGGTAGCGGGGAGGAGACCCAGTACTTC
NA	TRBV30	TRBJ2-7	TRBD2	CAWSVASGIYEQYF	TGTGCCTGGAGTGTCGCTAGCGGGATCTACGAGCAGTACTTC
NA	TRBV12-5	TRBJ2-7	TRBD2	CASGLRLAESYEQYF	TGTGCTAGTGGTTTGAGGCTAGCGGAATCATACGAGCAGTACTTC
NA	TRBV4-2	TRBJ2-5	NA	CASSQALARETQYF	TGTGCCAGCAGCCAAGCACTAGCTCGGGAGACCCAGTACTTC
NA	TRBV11-3	TRBJ2-1	TRBD2	CASSLSGTSGRIDEQFF	TGTGCCAGCAGCTTATCCGGGACTAGCGGGAGGATCGATGAGCAGTTCTTC
NA	TRBV13	TRBJ1-1	TRBD1	CASSAATGGNTEAFF	TGTGCCAGCAGCGCTGCTACAGGGGGAAACACTGAAGCTTTCTTT
NA	TRBV20-1	TRBJ2-1	NA	CSARVEGVVFF	TGCAGTGCTAGAGTGGAGGGAGTCGTTTTCTTC
NA	TRBV4-1	TRBJ2-1	NA	CAPWGLLNEQFF	TGCGCCCCATGGGGACTCCTTAATGAGCAGTTCTTC
NA	TRBV5-1	TRBJ2-2	TRBD2	CASSLEWRSGELGELFF	TGCGCCAGCAGCTTGGAATGGAGGAGCGGGGAATTGGGGGAGCTGTTTTTT
few	TRBV9	TRBJ1-1	NA	CASKATPGWAEAFF	TGTGCCAGCAAAGCCACCCCAGGGTGGGCTGAAGCTTTCTTT
NA	TRBV29-1	TRBJ1-1	NA	CSVEGGDRLNTEAFF	TGCAGCGTTGAAGGTGGCGACAGACTGAACACTGAAGCTTTCTTT
NA	TRBV20-1	TRBJ2-1	TRBD2	CSLAGDEQFF	TGCAGTTTAGCGGGAGATGAGCAGTTCTTC
NA	TRBV29-1	TRBJ2-1	NA	CSVETAEFSYNEQFF	TGCAGCGTTGAGACAGCCGAGTTCTCCTACAATGAGCAGTTCTTC
NA	TRBV9	TRBJ2-2	TRBD1	CASSALPGQGGTGELFF	TGTGCCAGCAGCGCTCTCCCGGGACAGGGAGGGACCGGGGAGCTGTTTTTT
NA	TRBV10-2	TRBJ2-7	NA	CASSGSRGYEQYF	TGCGCCAGCAGTGGTTCCAGGGGCTACGAGCAGTACTTC
NA	TRBV7-9	TRBJ1-1	TRBD1	CASSLARTGVEYTEAFF	TGTGCCAGCAGCTTAGCAAGGACAGGGGTGGAGTACACTGAAGCTTTCTTT
NA	TRBV7-9	TRBJ1-2	NA	CASSLAGRGANYGYTF	TGTGCCAGCAGCTTAGCGGGCAGGGGCGCTAACTATGGCTACACCTTC
NA	TRBV7-3	TRBJ2-1	TRBD2	CASSLTLAGELNEQFF	TGTGCCAGCAGCTTAACGCTAGCGGGAGAACTAAATGAGCAGTTCTTC
NA	TRBV5-1	TRBJ2-1	NA	CASSHVPRPLYNEQFF	TGCGCCAGCAGCCACGTCCCCAGGCCGCTTTACAATGAGCAGTTCTTC
NA	TRBV7-3	TRBJ2-7	TRBD2	CASSPRTSGSPGVGDEQYF	TGTGCCAGCAGCCCGAGGACTAGCGGGAGCCCAGGGGTTGGGGACGAGCAGTACTTC
NA	TRBV9	TRBJ2-3	NA	CASSPEALSNTDTQYF	TGTGCCAGCAGCCCGGAAGCGCTATCAAACACAGATACGCAGTATTTT
NA	TRBV27	TRBJ2-1	TRBD2	CASSWLAGDQIDNEQFF	TGTGCCAGCAGTTGGCTAGCGGGAGATCAAATAGACAATGAGCAGTTCTTC
NA	TRBV6-1	TRBJ2-2	TRBD2	CARRLAGALGELFF	TGTGCCAGACGACTAGCGGGAGCTTTGGGGGAGCTGTTTTTT
NA	TRBV19	TRBJ1-1	TRBD1	CASTPLDRDRESDTEAFF	TGTGCCAGTACCCCCCTGGATAGGGACAGGGAATCGGACACTGAAGCTTTCTTT
once	TRBV27	TRBJ2-1	TRBD2	CASSLGTSGQQFF	TGTGCCAGCAGTCTCGGGACTAGCGGGCAGCAGTTCTTC
NA	TRBV13	TRBJ2-3	NA	CASSHRRRTDTQYF	TGTGCCAGCAGTCATAGAAGGCGGACAGATACGCAGTATTTT
NA	TRBV4-1	TRBJ2-7	NA	CASSQGQTRHYEQYF	TGCGCCAGCAGCCAGGGCCAGACTAGACACTACGAGCAGTACTTC
NA	TRBV30	TRBJ2-7	TRBD2	CAWSDGTSGAYEQYF	TGTGCCTGGAGTGACGGGACTAGCGGTGCCTACGAGCAGTACTTC
once	TRBV5-8	TRBJ2-7	NA	CASSLGGVPYEQYF	TGTGCCAGCAGCTTGGGGGGGGTCCCCTACGAGCAGTACTTC
NA	TRBV5-1	TRBJ2-6	TRBD1	CASSLVGQGRGANVLTF	TGCGCCAGCAGCTTGGTGGGACAGGGGAGAGGGGCCAACGTCCTGACTTTC
once	TRBV29-1	TRBJ2-3	NA	CSVERSTTDTQYF	TGCAGCGTTGAACGGTCAACCACAGATACGCAGTATTTT
NA	TRBV7-2	TRBJ2-5	TRBD1	CASSLVLARGIWETQYF	TGTGCCAGCAGCTTAGTGTTGGCCAGGGGGATTTGGGAGACCCAGTACTTC
NA	TRBV11-3	TRBJ2-7	NA	CASSPRQNYEQYF	TGTGCCAGCAGCCCTAGACAGAACTACGAGCAGTACTTC
NA	TRBV27	TRBJ2-7	NA	CASSFSGDSYEQYF	TGTGCCAGCAGTTTCTCAGGGGACTCCTACGAGCAGTACTTC